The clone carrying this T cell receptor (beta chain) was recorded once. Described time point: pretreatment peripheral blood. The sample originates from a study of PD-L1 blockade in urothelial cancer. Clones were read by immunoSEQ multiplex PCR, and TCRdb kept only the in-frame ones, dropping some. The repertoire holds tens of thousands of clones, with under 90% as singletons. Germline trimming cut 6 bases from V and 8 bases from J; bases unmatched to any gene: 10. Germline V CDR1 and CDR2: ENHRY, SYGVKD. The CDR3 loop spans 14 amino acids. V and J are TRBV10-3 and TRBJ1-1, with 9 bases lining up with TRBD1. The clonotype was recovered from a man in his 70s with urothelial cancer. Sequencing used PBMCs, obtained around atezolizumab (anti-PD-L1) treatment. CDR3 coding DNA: TGTGCCATCAGAACTGGACAGGGGTCTGACGAAGCTTTCTTT. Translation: CAIRTGQGSDEAFF.